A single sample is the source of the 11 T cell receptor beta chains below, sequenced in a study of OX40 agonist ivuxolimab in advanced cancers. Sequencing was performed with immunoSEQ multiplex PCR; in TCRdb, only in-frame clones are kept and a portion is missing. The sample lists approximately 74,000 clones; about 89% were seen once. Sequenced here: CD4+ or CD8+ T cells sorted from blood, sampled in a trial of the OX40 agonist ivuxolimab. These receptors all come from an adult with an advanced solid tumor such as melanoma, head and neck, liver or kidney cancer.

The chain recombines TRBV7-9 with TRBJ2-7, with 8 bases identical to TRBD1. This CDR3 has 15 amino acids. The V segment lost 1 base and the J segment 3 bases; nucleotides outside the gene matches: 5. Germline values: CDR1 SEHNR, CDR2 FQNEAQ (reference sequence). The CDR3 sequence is CASSLGKDRGYEQYF. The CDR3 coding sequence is TGTGCCAGCAGCTTAGGGAAAGACAGGGGCTACGAGCAGTACTTC.

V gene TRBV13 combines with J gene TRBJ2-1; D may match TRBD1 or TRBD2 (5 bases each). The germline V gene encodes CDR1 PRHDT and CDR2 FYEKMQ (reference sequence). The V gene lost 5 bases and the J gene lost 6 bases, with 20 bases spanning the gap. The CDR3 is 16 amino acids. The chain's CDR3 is CASSNSVGESGNEQFF. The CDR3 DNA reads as TGTGCCAGCAGCAACAGCGTGGGGGAGTCGGGCAATGAGCAGTTCTTC.

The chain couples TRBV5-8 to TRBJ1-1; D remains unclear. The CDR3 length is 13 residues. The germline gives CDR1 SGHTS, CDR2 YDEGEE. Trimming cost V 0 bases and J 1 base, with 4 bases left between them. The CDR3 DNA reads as TGTGCCAGCAGCTTGGAGGCGAACACTGAAGCTTTCTTT. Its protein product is CASSLEANTEAFF.

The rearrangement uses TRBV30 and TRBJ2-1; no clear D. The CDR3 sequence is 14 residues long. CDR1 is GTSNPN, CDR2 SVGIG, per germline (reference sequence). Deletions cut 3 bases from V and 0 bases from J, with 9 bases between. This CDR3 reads CAWRDPSSYNEQFF. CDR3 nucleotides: TGTGCCTGGAGGGACCCGAGCTCCTACAATGAGCAGTTCTTC.

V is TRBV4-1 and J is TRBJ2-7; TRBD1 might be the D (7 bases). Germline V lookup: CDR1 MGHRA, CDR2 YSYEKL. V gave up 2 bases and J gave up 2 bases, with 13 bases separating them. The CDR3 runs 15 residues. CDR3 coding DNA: TGCGCCAGCAGCCAACAGCAGGGGGGCCCCTACGAGCAGTACTTC. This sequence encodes CASSQQQGGPYEQYF.

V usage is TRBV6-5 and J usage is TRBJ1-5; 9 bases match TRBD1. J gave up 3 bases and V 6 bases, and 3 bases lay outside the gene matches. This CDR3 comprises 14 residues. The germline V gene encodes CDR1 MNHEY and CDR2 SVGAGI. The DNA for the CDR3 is TGTGCCAGCAGGGGACAGGGAGTCAATCAGCCCCAGCATTTT. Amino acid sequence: CASRGQGVNQPQHF.

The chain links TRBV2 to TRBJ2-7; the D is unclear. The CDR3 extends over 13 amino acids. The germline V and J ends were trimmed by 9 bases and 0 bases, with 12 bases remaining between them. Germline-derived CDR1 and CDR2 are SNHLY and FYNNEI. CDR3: CARKQPNSYEQYF. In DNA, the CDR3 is TGTGCCAGAAAACAGCCTAACTCCTACGAGCAGTACTTC. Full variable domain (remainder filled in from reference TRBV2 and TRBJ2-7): EPEVTQTPSHQVTQMGQEVILRCVPISNHLYFYWYRQILGQKVEFLVSFYNNEISEKSEIFDDQFSVERPDGSNFTLKIRSTKLEDSAMYFCARKQPNSYEQYFGPGTRLTVT.

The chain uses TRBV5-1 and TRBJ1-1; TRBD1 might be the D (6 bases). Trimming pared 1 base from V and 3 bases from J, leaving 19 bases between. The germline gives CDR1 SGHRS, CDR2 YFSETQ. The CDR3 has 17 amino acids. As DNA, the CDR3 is TGCGCCAGCAGCTTGACAGGGTTTGTTTCTGTGGACACTGAAGCTTTCTTT. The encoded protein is CASSLTGFVSVDTEAFF.

In nucleotides, the CDR3 is TGTGCCAGCAGTGACAGGGGGACTGAAGCTTTCTTT. Amino acid sequence: CASSDRGTEAFF. The chain carries TRBV27 and TRBJ1-1; 9 positions agree with TRBD1. Germline V gene sequence: CDR1 MNHEY, CDR2 SMNVEV (reference sequence). The CDR3 runs 12 residues. Losses at the gene ends were 5 bases for V and 5 bases for J; bases not matched to a gene: 0.

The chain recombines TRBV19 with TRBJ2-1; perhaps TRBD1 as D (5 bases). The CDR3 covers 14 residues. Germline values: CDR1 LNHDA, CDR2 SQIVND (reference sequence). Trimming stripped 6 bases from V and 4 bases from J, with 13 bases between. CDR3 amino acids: CASRPTGDYNEQFF. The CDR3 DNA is TGTGCCAGTAGGCCCACAGGAGATTACAATGAGCAGTTCTTC.

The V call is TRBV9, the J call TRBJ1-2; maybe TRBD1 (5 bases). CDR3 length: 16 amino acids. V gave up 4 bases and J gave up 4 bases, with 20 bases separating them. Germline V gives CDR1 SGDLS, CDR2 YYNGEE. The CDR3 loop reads CASSPNPGLGIYGYTF. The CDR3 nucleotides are TGTGCCAGCAGCCCAAACCCGGGACTGGGGATCTATGGCTACACCTTC.